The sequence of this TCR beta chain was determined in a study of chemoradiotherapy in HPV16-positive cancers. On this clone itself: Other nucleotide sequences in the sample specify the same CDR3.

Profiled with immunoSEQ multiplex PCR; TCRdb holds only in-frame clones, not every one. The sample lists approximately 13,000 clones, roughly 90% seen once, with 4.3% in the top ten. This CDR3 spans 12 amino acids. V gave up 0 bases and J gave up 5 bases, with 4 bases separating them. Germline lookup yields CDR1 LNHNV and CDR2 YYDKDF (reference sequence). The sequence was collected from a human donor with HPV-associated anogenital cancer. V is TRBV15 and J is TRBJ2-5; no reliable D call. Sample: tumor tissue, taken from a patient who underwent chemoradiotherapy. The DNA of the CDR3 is TGTGCCACCAGCAGAGATGAGGAGACCCAGTACTTC. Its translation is CATSRDEETQYF.